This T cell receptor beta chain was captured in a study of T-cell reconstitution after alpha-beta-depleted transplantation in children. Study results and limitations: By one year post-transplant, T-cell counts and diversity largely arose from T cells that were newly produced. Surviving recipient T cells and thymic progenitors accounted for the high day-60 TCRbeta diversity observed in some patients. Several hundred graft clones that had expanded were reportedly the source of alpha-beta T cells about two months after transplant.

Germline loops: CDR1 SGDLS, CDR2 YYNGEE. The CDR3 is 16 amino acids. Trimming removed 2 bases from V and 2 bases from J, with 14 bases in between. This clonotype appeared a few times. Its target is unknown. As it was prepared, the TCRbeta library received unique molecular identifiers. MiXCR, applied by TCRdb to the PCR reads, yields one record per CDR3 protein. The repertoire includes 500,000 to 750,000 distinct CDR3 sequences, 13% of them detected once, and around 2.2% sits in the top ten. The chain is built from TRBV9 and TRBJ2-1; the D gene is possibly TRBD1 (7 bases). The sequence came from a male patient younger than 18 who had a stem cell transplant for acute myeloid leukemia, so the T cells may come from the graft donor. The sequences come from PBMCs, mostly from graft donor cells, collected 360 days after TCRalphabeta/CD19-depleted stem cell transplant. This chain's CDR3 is CASSVGGQRPYNEQFF. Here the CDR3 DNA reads TGTGCCAGCAGCGTCGGGGGACAGCGGCCCTACAATGAGCAGTTCTTC. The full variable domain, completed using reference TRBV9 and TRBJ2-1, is DSGVTQTPKHLITATGQRVTLRCSPRSGDLSVYWYQQSLDQGLQFLIQYYNGEERAKGNILERFSAQQFPDLHSELNLSSLELGDSALYFCASSVGGQRPYNEQFFGPGTRLTVL.